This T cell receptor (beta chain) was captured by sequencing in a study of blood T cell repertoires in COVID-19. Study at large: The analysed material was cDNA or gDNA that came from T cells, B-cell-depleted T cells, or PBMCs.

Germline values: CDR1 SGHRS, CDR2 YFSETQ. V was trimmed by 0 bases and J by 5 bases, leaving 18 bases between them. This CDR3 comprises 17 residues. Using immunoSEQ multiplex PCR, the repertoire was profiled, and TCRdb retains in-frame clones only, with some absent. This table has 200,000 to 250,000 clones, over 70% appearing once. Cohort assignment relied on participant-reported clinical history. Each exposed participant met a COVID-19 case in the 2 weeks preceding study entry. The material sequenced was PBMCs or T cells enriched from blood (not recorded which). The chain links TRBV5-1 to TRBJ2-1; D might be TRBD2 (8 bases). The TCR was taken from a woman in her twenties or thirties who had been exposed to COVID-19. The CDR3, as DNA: TGCGCCAGCAGCTTGGCCGGGAGGGGGCTCTTAAACAATGAGCAGTTCTTC. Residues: CASSLAGRGLLNNEQFF.